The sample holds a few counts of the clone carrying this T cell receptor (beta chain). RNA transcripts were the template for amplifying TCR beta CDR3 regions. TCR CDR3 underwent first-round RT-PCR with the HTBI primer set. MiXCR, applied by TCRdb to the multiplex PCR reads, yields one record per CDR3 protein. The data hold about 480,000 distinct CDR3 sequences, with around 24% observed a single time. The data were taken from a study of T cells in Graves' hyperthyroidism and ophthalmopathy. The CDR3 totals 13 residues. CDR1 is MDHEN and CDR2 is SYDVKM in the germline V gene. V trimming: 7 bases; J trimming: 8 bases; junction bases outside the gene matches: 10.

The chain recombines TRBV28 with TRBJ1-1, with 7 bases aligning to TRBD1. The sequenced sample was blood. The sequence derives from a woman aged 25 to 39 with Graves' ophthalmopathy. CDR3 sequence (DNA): TGTGCCAGCACAACAGGGGCGTTCAGAGAAGCTTTCTTT. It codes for CASTTGAFREAFF.